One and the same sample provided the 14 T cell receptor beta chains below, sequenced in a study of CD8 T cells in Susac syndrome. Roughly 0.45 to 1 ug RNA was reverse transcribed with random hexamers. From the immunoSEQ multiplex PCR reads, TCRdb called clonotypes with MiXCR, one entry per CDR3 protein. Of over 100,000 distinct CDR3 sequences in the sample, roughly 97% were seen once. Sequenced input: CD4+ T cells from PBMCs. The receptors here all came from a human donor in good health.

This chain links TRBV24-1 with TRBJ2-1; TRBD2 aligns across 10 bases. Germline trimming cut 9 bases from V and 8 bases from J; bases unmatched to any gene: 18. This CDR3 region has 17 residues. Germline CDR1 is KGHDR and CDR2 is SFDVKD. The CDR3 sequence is CATESNEAGGSAHEQFF. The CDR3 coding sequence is TGTGCCACCGAATCGAACGAAGCGGGAGGGTCGGCCCATGAGCAGTTCTTC.

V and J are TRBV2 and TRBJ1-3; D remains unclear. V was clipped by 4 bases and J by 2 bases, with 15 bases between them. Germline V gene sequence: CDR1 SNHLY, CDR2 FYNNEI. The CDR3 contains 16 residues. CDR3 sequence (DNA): TGTGCCAGCAGTGCTCGGTCTTGGGAAGCTGGAAACACCATATATTTT. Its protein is CASSARSWEAGNTIYF.

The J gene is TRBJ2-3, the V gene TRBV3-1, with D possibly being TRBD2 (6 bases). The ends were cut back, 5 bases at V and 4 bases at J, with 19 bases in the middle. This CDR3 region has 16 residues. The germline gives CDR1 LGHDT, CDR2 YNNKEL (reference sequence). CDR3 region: CASSTAGREWADTQYF. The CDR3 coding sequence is TGTGCCAGCAGCACGGCCGGACGGGAGTGGGCAGATACGCAGTATTTT.

This CDR3 reads CASSLGAMGETQYF. CDR3 DNA: TGCGCCAGCAGCTTGGGCGCAATGGGAGAGACCCAGTACTTC. V gene TRBV5-1 combines with J gene TRBJ2-5; D call uncertain. The CDR3 contains 14 residues. CDR1 and CDR2 from the germline V gene are SGHRS and YFSETQ. V was clipped by 0 bases and J by 4 bases, with 10 bases between them.

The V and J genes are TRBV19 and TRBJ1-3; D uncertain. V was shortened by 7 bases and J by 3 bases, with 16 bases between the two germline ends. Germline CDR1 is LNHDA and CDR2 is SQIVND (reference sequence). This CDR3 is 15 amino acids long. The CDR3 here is CASTAWTGGGNTIYF. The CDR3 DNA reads TGTGCCAGTACTGCCTGGACTGGTGGTGGAAACACCATATATTTT.

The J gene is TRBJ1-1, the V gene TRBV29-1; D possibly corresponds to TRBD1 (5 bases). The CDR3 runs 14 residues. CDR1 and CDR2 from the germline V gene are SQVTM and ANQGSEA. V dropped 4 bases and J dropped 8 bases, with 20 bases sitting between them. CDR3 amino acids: CSVVPFHEGQEAFF. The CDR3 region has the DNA TGCAGCGTTGTCCCCTTTCATGAGGGGCAAGAAGCTTTCTTT.

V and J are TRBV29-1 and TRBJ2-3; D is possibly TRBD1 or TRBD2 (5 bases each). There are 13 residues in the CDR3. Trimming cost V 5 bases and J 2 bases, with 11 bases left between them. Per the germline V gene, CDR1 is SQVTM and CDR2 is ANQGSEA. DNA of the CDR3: TGCAGCGTTCAGGGTGGGACCACAGATACGCAGTATTTT. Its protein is CSVQGGTTDTQYF.

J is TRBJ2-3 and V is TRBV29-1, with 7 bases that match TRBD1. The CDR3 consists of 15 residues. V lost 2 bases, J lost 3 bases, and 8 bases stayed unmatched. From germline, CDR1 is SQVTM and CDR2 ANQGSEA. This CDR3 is CSVESGGSGTDTQYF. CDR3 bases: TGCAGCGTTGAATCAGGGGGATCAGGGACAGATACGCAGTATTTT.

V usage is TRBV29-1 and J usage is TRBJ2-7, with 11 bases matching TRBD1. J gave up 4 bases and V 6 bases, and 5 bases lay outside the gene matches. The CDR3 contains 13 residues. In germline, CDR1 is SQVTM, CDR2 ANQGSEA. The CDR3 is CSVGQGARYEQYF. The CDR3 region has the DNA TGCAGCGTCGGACAGGGGGCGAGATACGAGCAGTACTTC.

The CDR3 region is CASSPGIPYNEQFF. For the CDR3, the DNA is TGTGCCAGCTCACCCGGGATTCCCTACAATGAGCAGTTCTTC. The V gene is TRBV18, the J gene TRBJ2-1, with D tentatively TRBD2 (5 bases). Trimming pared 3 bases from V and 2 bases from J, leaving 8 bases between. The V gene's germline CDR1 is KGHSH and CDR2 LQKENI. The CDR3 has 14 residues.

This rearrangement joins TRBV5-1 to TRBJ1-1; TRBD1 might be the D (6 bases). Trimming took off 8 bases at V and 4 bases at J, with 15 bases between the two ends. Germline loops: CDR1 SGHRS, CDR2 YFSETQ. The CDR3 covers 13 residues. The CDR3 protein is CASREQGGTEAFF. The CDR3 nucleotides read TGCGCCAGTAGGGAACAGGGAGGCACTGAAGCTTTCTTT. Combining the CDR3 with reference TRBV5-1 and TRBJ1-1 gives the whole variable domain KAGVTQTPRYLIKTRGQQVTLSCSPISGHRSVSWYQQTPGQGLQFLFEYFSETQRNKGNFPGRFSGRQFSNSRSEMNVSTLELGDSALYLCASREQGGTEAFFGQGTRLTVV.

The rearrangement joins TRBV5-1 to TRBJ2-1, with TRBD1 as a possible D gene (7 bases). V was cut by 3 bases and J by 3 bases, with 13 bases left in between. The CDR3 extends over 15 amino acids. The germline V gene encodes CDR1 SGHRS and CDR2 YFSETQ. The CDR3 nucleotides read TGCGCCAGCAGCTCGTACAGGGGACTCTACAATGAGCAGTTCTTC. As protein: CASSSYRGLYNEQFF.

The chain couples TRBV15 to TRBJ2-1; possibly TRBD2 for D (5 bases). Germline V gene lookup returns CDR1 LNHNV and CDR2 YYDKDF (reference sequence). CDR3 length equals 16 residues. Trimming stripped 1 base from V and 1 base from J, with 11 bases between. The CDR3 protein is CATSRARVRSYNEQFF. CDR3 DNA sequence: TGTGCCACCAGCAGAGCGAGGGTTAGGTCCTACAATGAGCAGTTCTTC.

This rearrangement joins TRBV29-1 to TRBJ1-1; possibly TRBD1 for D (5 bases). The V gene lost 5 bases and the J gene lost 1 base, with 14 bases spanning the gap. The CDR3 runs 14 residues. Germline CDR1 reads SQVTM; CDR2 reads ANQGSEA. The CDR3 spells CSVLPRVSNTEAFF. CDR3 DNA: TGCAGCGTTCTACCCAGGGTATCGAACACTGAAGCTTTCTTT. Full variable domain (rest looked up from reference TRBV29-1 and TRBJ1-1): SAVISQKPSRDICQRGTSLTIQCQVDSQVTMMFWYRQQPGQSLTLIATANQGSEATYESGFVIDKFPISRPNLTFSTLTVSNMSPEDSSIYLCSVLPRVSNTEAFFGQGTRLTVV.